This T cell receptor beta chain appears in the sequencing data of a study of CD8 T cells in Susac syndrome. High-throughput TCR beta sequencing covered peripheral CD8+ and CD4+ T cells. Stable or active relapsing-remitting multiple sclerosis, untreated and meeting revised McDonald criteria, defined the controls. The authors reverse transcribed roughly 0.5 to 1 ug RNA with random hexamers. Amplification of TCR beta CDR3 across 54 Vbeta and 13 Jbeta was performed with immunoSEQ multiplex PCR. TCRdb redid the calling of the immunoSEQ multiplex PCR reads with MiXCR, one entry per CDR3 protein. The table has 300,000 to 350,000 distinct CDR3 sequences, roughly nine tenths seen once. This clonotype appeared once. This CDR3 has 15 amino acids. The V and J ends lost 5 bases and 1 base respectively, with 14 bases between them.

Sequencing used CD4+ T cells from PBMCs. This receptor was obtained from a human donor with multiple sclerosis. The rearrangement uses TRBV12-3 or TRBV12-4 and TRBJ1-1, with D maybe TRBD1 (5 bases). DNA for the CDR3: TGTGCCAGCAGTGAGGGGTGGCGGGGGAACACTGAAGCTTTCTTT. This sequence encodes CASSEGWRGNTEAFF.